The 12 T cell receptor beta chains reported below all come from one sample, sequenced in a study of STAT5B mutations in CD4+ large granular lymphocyte leukemia. Method: immunoSEQ multiplex PCR; TCRdb's copy keeps in-frame clones and lacks some. The sample includes some 40,000 clones, 65% to 90% of them seen just once. Sequenced material: CD4+ T cells from blood buffy coats. The source is a human donor in good health.

The V gene is TRBV2, the J gene TRBJ1-5; perhaps TRBD1 as D (5 bases). Between the trimmed V and J ends, which lost 3 bases and 4 bases, there was a span of 16 bases. This CDR3 region has 16 residues. CDR1 SNHLY and CDR2 FYNNEI come from the germline V gene. The CDR3: CASSDIHAAGNQPQHF. Here the CDR3 DNA reads TGTGCCAGCAGTGACATCCACGCGGCAGGGAATCAGCCCCAGCATTTT. Full variable domain (outside the CDR3, taken from reference TRBV2 and TRBJ1-5): EPEVTQTPSHQVTQMGQEVILRCVPISNHLYFYWYRQILGQKVEFLVSFYNNEISEKSEIFDDQFSVERPDGSNFTLKIRSTKLEDSAMYFCASSDIHAAGNQPQHFGDGTRLSIL.

This sequence joins TRBV6-1 and TRBJ2-6; no clear D gene. The CDR3 length is 15 residues. Looked up from germline, CDR1 is MNHNS and CDR2 is SASEGT. V lost 7 bases and J 0 bases, leaving 10 bases between the germline ends. The CDR3 DNA reads TGTGCCAGCAAGCCTCTGTACTCTGGGGCCAACGTCCTGACTTTC. It yields the protein CASKPLYSGANVLTF.

Regarding this clone: At one end, the junction sequence differs from germline, possibly due to a read error. The chain couples TRBV7-3 to TRBJ2-1; TRBD2 matches 9 bases. Looked up from germline, CDR1 is SGHTA and CDR2 is FQGTGA. The CDR3 extends over 15 amino acids. CDR3 region: CASSSVAGAYNEQFF. The CDR3 nucleotides read TGTGCCAGCAGCTCGGTAGCGGGAGCCTATAATGAGCAGTTCTTC. The variable domain in full, completed from reference TRBV7-3 and TRBJ2-1, reads GAGVSQTPSNKVTEKGKYVELRCDPISGHTALYWYRQSLGQGPEFLIYFQGTGAADDSGLPNDRFFAVRPEGSVSTLKIQRTERGDSAVYLCASSSVAGAYNEQFFGPGTRLTVL.

The chain carries TRBV18 and TRBJ1-1; tentative D call: TRBD1 (5 bases). Germline V gene lookup returns CDR1 KGHSH and CDR2 LQKENI. V lost 1 base and J lost 4, with 7 bases in between. This CDR3 spans 13 amino acids. This chain's CDR3 is CASSPRDGTEAFF. The CDR3 DNA reads as TGTGCCAGCTCACCACGGGACGGCACTGAAGCTTTCTTT.

The rearrangement links TRBV10-3 to TRBJ2-7; 8 positions match TRBD1. The CDR3 is 13 amino acids. In germline, CDR1 is ENHRY, CDR2 SYGVKD. With V trimmed by 10 bases and J by 6 bases, 11 bases remained unmatched. In nucleotides, the CDR3 is TGTGCCACGAAACAGGGGGACCCGGCCGAGCAGTACTTC. Its translation: CATKQGDPAEQYF.

The chain employs TRBV5-1 and TRBJ2-5; 12 bases map to TRBD2. In germline, CDR1 is SGHRS, CDR2 YFSETQ. CDR3 length: 18 amino acids. The V and J ends lost 3 bases and 4 bases, in that order; junction bases with no gene match: 13. The DNA of the CDR3 is TGCGCCAGCAGCTCCCTGAGTACCCTAGCGGGAGGGGGAGAGACCCAGTACTTC. Protein product: CASSSLSTLAGGGETQYF.

The CDR3 DNA reads as TGTGCCAGCAGCTCAGACCGCAACTCCTACGAGCAGTACTTC. This translates into CASSSDRNSYEQYF. The rearrangement joins TRBV6-1 to TRBJ2-7, with D unclear. Looked up from germline, CDR1 is MNHNS and CDR2 is SASEGT. Trimming cost V 6 bases and J 0 bases, with 12 bases left between them. The CDR3 runs 14 residues.

The V and J genes are TRBV10-2 and TRBJ2-7; maybe TRBD1 (5 bases). CDR1 WSHSY and CDR2 SAAADI come from the germline V gene. Between the trimmed V and J ends, which lost 8 bases and 4 bases, there was a span of 12 bases. The CDR3 covers 12 residues. CDR3 sequence: CASALRVYEQYF. Here the CDR3 DNA reads TGCGCCAGCGCACTCAGGGTGTACGAGCAGTACTTC.

This chain uses TRBV7-8 with TRBJ2-7; 9 nucleotides align to TRBD2. The J segment lost 5 bases and the V segment lost 6 bases, leaving 11 bases of the junction unmatched. Germline CDR1 reads SGHVS; CDR2 reads FQNEAQ. This CDR3 is 15 amino acids long. CDR3 protein: CASRPNSGSLNEQYF. The CDR3 bases are TGTGCCAGCAGACCAAATAGCGGGAGTCTCAACGAGCAGTACTTC.

The chain has TRBV11-1 and TRBJ2-3; D not resolved. V gave up 4 bases and J gave up 2 bases, with 16 bases separating them. CDR1 and CDR2 from the germline V gene are SGHAT and FQDESV (reference sequence). The CDR3 runs 16 residues. CDR3 DNA: TGTGCCAGCAGCTCCCTCACCACTGGCCTCACAGATACGCAGTATTTT. Amino acid sequence: CASSSLTTGLTDTQYF. The whole variable domain, remainder taken from reference TRBV11-1 and TRBJ2-3, is EAEVAQSPRYKITEKSQAVAFWCDPISGHATLYWYRQILGQGPELLVQFQDESVVDDSQLPKDRFSAERLKGVDSTLKIQPAELGDSAMYLCASSSLTTGLTDTQYFGPGTRLTVL.

This chain joins TRBV2 and TRBJ1-5; tentatively, D is TRBD1 (6 bases). The CDR3 is 15 amino acids. CDR1 and CDR2 (germline): SNHLY, FYNNEI. V lost 8 bases, J lost 0 bases, and 14 bases lay in between. This chain's CDR3 is CASRPGTHSNQPQHF. The CDR3 bases are TGTGCCAGCCGCCCCGGGACACATAGCAATCAGCCCCAGCATTTT.

The V call is TRBV6-1, the J call TRBJ2-7; 12 bases are shared with TRBD2. V trimming: 7 bases; J trimming: 2 bases; junction bases outside the gene matches: 6. Germline assignment: CDR1 MNHNS and CDR2 SASEGT. The CDR3 consists of 15 residues. CDR3 nucleotide sequence: TGTGCCAGCATGAGGACTAGCGGGGCCACCTACGAGCAGTACTTC. Amino acids: CASMRTSGATYEQYF.